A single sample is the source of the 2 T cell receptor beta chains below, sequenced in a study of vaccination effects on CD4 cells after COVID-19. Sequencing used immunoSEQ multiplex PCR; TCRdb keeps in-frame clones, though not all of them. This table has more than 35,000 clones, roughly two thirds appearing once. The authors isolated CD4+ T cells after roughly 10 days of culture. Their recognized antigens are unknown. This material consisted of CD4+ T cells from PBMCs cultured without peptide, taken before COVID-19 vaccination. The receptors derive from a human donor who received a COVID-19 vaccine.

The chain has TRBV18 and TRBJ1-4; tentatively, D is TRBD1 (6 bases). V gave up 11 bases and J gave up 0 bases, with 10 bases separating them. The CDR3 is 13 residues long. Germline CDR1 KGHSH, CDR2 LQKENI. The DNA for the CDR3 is TGTGCCGGACAGAGAGCAACTAATGAAAAACTGTTTTTT. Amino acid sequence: CAGQRATNEKLFF.

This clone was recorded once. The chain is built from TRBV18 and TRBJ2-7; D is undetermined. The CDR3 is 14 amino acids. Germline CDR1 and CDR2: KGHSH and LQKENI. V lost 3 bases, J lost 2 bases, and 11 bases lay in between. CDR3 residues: CASSPAADPYEQYF. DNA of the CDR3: TGTGCCAGCTCACCGGCGGCAGACCCCTACGAGCAGTACTTC. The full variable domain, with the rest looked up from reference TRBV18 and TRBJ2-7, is NAGVMQNPRHLVRRRGQEARLRCSPMKGHSHVYWYRQLPEEGLKFMVYLQKENIIDESGMPKERFSAEFPKEGPSILRIQQVVRGDSAAYFCASSPAADPYEQYFGPGTRLTVT.